Below, one T cell receptor beta chain is given with its context. CDR1 is LNHDA, CDR2 SQIVND, per germline (reference sequence). The CDR3 is 21 amino acids. With V trimmed by 4 bases and J by 2 bases, 20 bases remained unmatched. The data derive from a study of blood T cell repertoires in COVID-19. Generated by immunoSEQ multiplex PCR, the TCRdb table keeps only in-frame clones and is missing some. The sample contains about 160,000 clones, roughly 89% of which appear only once. The source material was peripheral blood. This sequence originates from a woman in her 70s with COVID-19, enrolled during active disease. The V and J genes are TRBV19 and TRBJ2-1, with 10 bases that match TRBD1. This CDR3 is CASSRERPGDRGNIAYNEQFF. The DNA for the CDR3 is TGTGCCAGTAGTAGGGAGAGACCGGGGGACAGGGGAAATATAGCCTACAATGAGCAGTTCTTC.